This TCR beta chain was obtained from a study of blood T cell repertoires in COVID-19 (dated by TCRdb to about 2020). As for the study more broadly: Collaborator samples came from the United States, Italy and Spain and covered acute and convalescent phases of COVID-19. Samples were obtained from the ongoing ImmuneRACE study (first 160 participants) and from over a thousand subjects provided by 6 global collaborators. Nearly every sample came with metadata listing a de-identified subject ID, COVID-19 status, age in years and sex. Where available, HLA class I and class II types were obtained from metadata supplied by the sample provider rather than from assay-based typing. Subjects who had been exposed to COVID-19, were actively infected with it, or had recovered from it provided the deeply sampled blood TCRbeta repertoires that made up the dataset. The repertoires were made available in a free public database intended to serve as a resource for research on the immune response to SARS-CoV-2. The prospective study material was composed of cDNA or gDNA derived from T cells, B-cell-depleted T cells, or PBMCs.

In the germline V gene (reference sequence), CDR1 corresponds to LGHDT and CDR2 to YNNKEL. Cut back by 0 bases and 4 bases, the V and J ends lie 11 bases apart. The CDR3 runs 15 amino acids, cysteine and phenylalanine included. Only the CDR3 DNA is retained, 45 bases long and in frame from the first base. Participants in the prospective study were enrolled through a virtual design, were aged about 18 to 90 years, and lived in about 25 United States geographic areas. To assign participants to cohorts, the prospective study relied on clinical history that participants themselves reported in a screening survey and a study questionnaire. For ImmuneRACE Cohort 3, a participant was defined as recovered based on two consecutive negative NP/OP PCR tests, clearance by a healthcare professional, or resolution of symptoms. Each participant in the prospective study had whole blood, serum and a nasopharyngeal or oropharyngeal swab collected by mobile phlebotomists. Participants in the prospective study had the option to provide additional blood draws and questionnaires over a roughly 2-month period. Before DNA extraction, prospective study blood samples were shipped either frozen or at room temperature.

TCRbeta CDR3 regions were amplified from genomic DNA by means of the immunoSEQ Assay, a bias-controlled multiplex PCR. On the authors' methods: The number of nucleated cells in each sample was estimated from the amplification of reference gene primers within the assay. To quantify the absolute abundance of each unique TCRbeta CDR3 rearrangement, sequence reads were collapsed and filtered. For each sample, productive Simpson clonality was calculated as the square root of Simpson's diversity index over productive rearrangements. TCRdb stores this immuneACCESS table with in-frame sequences only. Part of the clones is absent; in the studies checked, under half of the shortfall reflects unresolved V genes, and no reason is known for the rest. V and J calls and clone size are copied from that table; D and trimming were computed from the DNA. This sample has 250,000 to 400,000 clones in its table, and around 87% of those were observed once. Roughly 5.2% of the sample comes from the top ten.

Here is what the overall study found, with its caveats: The quantity of clinical and demographic metadata differed by source and by participant and was supplied without curation.

On this clone: What this receptor recognizes is not known. Base qualities are not recorded, but no much larger clone differs from it by a single base.

This TCR came from a woman aged 25 to 39 who had recovered from COVID-19. Sample: PBMCs or T cells enriched from blood (not recorded which). The chain uses TRBV3-1 (or the pseudogene TRBV3-2) and TRBJ2-3; the D segment could be TRBD2, given 7 matching bases. The sequenced DNA is TGTGCCAGCAGCCAAGACTGGGGGGGCGCAGATACGCAGTATTTT. This gives the protein CASSQDWGGADTQYF.